A single sample is the source of the 29 T cell receptor beta chains below, sequenced in a study of shared clonotypes between healthy human individuals. Sequencing was performed with immunoSEQ multiplex PCR; in TCRdb, only in-frame clones are kept and a portion is missing. The sample carries 1.4 million or so clones, approximately 98.5% recorded once. Sequencing used naive CD4+ T cells sorted from blood. The sample's subset: CD45RA+ positively selected. The receptors come from a man under 40 in good health.

This chain joins TRBV14 and TRBJ2-3; 10 nucleotides line up with TRBD2. This CDR3 has 16 residues. Per germline, CDR1 SGHDN and CDR2 FVKESK. V shed 2 bases and J 2 bases; nucleotides not matched to a gene: 4. In nucleotides, the CDR3 is TGTGCCAGCAGCCAAAGGACTAGCGGAACCACAGATACGCAGTATTTT. It is translated as CASSQRTSGTTDTQYF. Full variable domain (remainder filled in from reference TRBV14 and TRBJ2-3): EAGVTQFPSHSVIEKGQTVTLRCDPISGHDNLYWYRRVMGKEIKFLLHFVKESKQDESGMPNNRFLAERTGGTYSTLKVQPAELEDSGVYFCASSQRTSGTTDTQYFGPGTRLTVL.

This chain connects TRBV28 to TRBJ1-2, with 8 bases aligning to TRBD1. The ends lost 3 bases at V and 10 bases at J; junction bases unmatched: 19. This CDR3 comprises 17 residues. Per germline, CDR1 MDHEN and CDR2 SYDVKM. The CDR3 DNA sequence: TGTGCCAGCAGTTTCGTAGGCCCCGGGACAGGAGGTGATGCCTACACCTTC. Its protein product is CASSFVGPGTGGDAYTF.

The chain links TRBV18 to TRBJ2-3, with 7 bases aligning to TRBD2. CDR3 length: 14 amino acids. With 5 bases clipped from V and 3 bases from J, the junction kept 5 bases outside the gene matches. Germline CDR1 and CDR2: KGHSH and LQKENI. DNA for the CDR3: TGTGCCAGCTCAGAACTAGCGACAACAGATACGCAGTATTTT. This translates into CASSELATTDTQYF. Combining the CDR3 with reference TRBV18 and TRBJ2-3 gives the whole variable domain NAGVMQNPRHLVRRRGQEARLRCSPMKGHSHVYWYRQLPEEGLKFMVYLQKENIIDESGMPKERFSAEFPKEGPSILRIQQVVRGDSAAYFCASSELATTDTQYFGPGTRLTVL.

The chain uses TRBV7-9 and TRBJ1-2, with 9 bases aligning to TRBD1. V was pared by 5 bases and J by 8 bases, with 9 bases of the junction left unmatched. The germline V gene encodes CDR1 SEHNR and CDR2 FQNEAQ (reference sequence). CDR3 length equals 14 residues. In nucleotides, the CDR3 is TGTGCCAGCAGCGTCAACCGGGACAGGGACGGCTACACCTTC. Translating it yields CASSVNRDRDGYTF.

The J gene is TRBJ1-2, the V gene TRBV28, with 12 nucleotides matching TRBD1. Per germline, CDR1 MDHEN and CDR2 SYDVKM. CDR3 size: 14 residues. V shed 6 bases and J 7 bases; nucleotides not matched to a gene: 6. CDR3 sequence reads: CASSTGQGAFGYTF. As DNA, the CDR3 is TGTGCCAGCAGCACGGGACAGGGGGCTTTTGGCTACACCTTC.

V usage is TRBV18 and J usage is TRBJ1-4; TRBD1 is a possible D gene (6 bases). Trimming left V 3 bases short and J 5 bases short, with 16 bases between. Germline CDR1 and CDR2: KGHSH and LQKENI. This CDR3 has 16 amino acids. The CDR3 loop is CASSPTRQAQNEKLFF. In nucleotides, the CDR3 is TGTGCCAGCTCACCTACAAGACAGGCACAGAATGAAAAACTGTTTTTT.

The J gene is TRBJ1-1, the V gene TRBV7-2; unclear D gene. The CDR3 length is 14 residues. Trimming left V 1 base short and J 5 bases short, with 11 bases between. Germline V gene data show CDR1 as SGHTA and CDR2 as FQGNSA. In nucleotides, the CDR3 is TGTGCCAGCAGCTTAGTTGCTGCGAGGACTGAAGCTTTCTTT. Protein sequence: CASSLVAARTEAFF.

A word on this clone: In the same sample, other DNA sequences code for this CDR3. The chain links TRBV7-3 to TRBJ2-1; D perhaps matches TRBD1 (5 bases). Germline CDR1 SGHTA, CDR2 FQGTGA. There are 11 residues in the CDR3. V lost 5 bases to trimming and J lost 7 bases, with 6 bases between them. The CDR3 sequence is CASSQGNEQFF. CDR3 coding DNA: TGTGCCAGCAGCCAGGGAAATGAGCAGTTCTTC.

V usage is TRBV10-1 and J usage is TRBJ2-7; 10 bases map to TRBD2. The CDR3 has 15 residues. V trimming: 0 bases; J trimming: 6 bases; junction bases outside the gene matches: 5. Germline V gives CDR1 WNHNN, CDR2 SYGVQD (reference sequence). CDR3 sequence: CASSESLAGAPEQYF. In nucleotides, the CDR3 is TGCGCCAGCAGTGAGTCTCTAGCGGGAGCTCCCGAGCAGTACTTC.

The V and J genes are TRBV19 and TRBJ2-7; D may be TRBD2 (5 bases). The germline V gene encodes CDR1 LNHDA and CDR2 SQIVND (reference sequence). With 5 bases removed from V and 3 bases from J, the gap between germline ends came to 17 bases. CDR3 length equals 15 residues. Here the CDR3 DNA reads TGTGCCAGTAGTCCTGGGGAGCCCCTGGACTACGAGCAGTACTTC. It specifies CASSPGEPLDYEQYF.

The chain couples TRBV9 to TRBJ2-1, with 7 bases matching TRBD2. The CDR3 is 13 residues long. J gave up 6 bases and V 4 bases, and 4 bases lay outside the gene matches. CDR1 and CDR2 (germline): SGDLS, YYNGEE. The CDR3 spells CASSRSGANEQFF. CDR3 nucleotides: TGTGCCAGCAGCAGAAGCGGGGCCAATGAGCAGTTCTTC.

This chain connects TRBV28 to TRBJ2-3; the match to TRBD1 covers 7 bases. Trimming removed 3 bases from V and 6 bases from J; junction bases left unmatched: 9. The CDR3 runs 15 residues. Looked up from germline, CDR1 is MDHEN and CDR2 is SYDVKM. The chain's CDR3 is CASSFSDRPPDTQYF. The CDR3 nucleotides are TGTGCCAGCAGTTTCTCGGACAGGCCGCCGGATACGCAGTATTTT.

This chain links TRBV10-3 with TRBJ2-1, with 7 positions matching TRBD2. The V segment lost 6 bases and the J segment 5 bases; nucleotides outside the gene matches: 10. Germline V gene sequence: CDR1 ENHRY, CDR2 SYGVKD. This CDR3 is 15 amino acids long. CDR3 DNA sequence: TGTGCCATCAGCGCTACCGGGACTAAAGACAATGAGCAGTTCTTC. It encodes CAISATGTKDNEQFF.

The rearrangement links TRBV15 to TRBJ2-5; 9 nucleotides match TRBD1. The germline V gene encodes CDR1 LNHNV and CDR2 YYDKDF (reference sequence). After removal of 4 bases from V and 5 bases from J, the junction contained 5 bases not matched to a gene. The CDR3 is made up of 14 amino acids. Written as DNA, the CDR3 is TGTGCCACCAGCACCCGGGACAGGGCTGAGACCCAGTACTTC. Translated: CATSTRDRAETQYF.

The chain uses TRBV15 and TRBJ2-1; D not certain. The germline gives CDR1 LNHNV, CDR2 YYDKDF (reference sequence). Trimming cost V 5 bases and J 0 bases, with 8 bases left between them. The CDR3 sequence is 14 residues long. In DNA, the CDR3 is TGTGCCACCAGCCGTAAGAGCTCCTACAATGAGCAGTTCTTC. It yields the protein CATSRKSSYNEQFF.

This rearrangement joins TRBV7-2 to TRBJ2-3; 8 bases are shared with TRBD2. With 2 bases clipped from V and 0 bases from J, the junction kept 10 bases outside the gene matches. CDR3 length: 18 residues. The germline gives CDR1 SGHTA, CDR2 FQGNSA. CDR3 coding DNA: TGTGCCAGCAGCTTAAGGGCTAGCGGGCTCTCTAGCACAGATACGCAGTATTTT. Translation: CASSLRASGLSSTDTQYF.

This chain uses TRBV5-1 with TRBJ1-1; 8 bases fit TRBD1. V shed 3 bases and J 12 bases; nucleotides not matched to a gene: 4. The germline V gene has CDR1 SGHRS and CDR2 YFSETQ. The CDR3 has 11 amino acids. DNA for the CDR3: TGCGCCAGCAGCTCCCAGGGGGCGACTTTCTTT. As protein: CASSSQGATFF.

This chain uses TRBV7-2 with TRBJ2-3, with D maybe TRBD1 (5 bases). The germline gives CDR1 SGHTA, CDR2 FQGNSA. The CDR3 spans 14 residues. V was shortened by 2 bases and J by 4 bases, with 10 bases between the two germline ends. CDR3 amino acids: CASSLIGAADTQYF. CDR3 DNA: TGTGCCAGCAGCTTAATAGGGGCGGCAGATACGCAGTATTTT.

The CDR3 DNA follows: TGTGCCACCAGCACCGGGGGGCCCAGGGGCGGGAGTATTCATGAGCAGTTCTTC. Translation gives CATSTGGPRGGSIHEQFF. J is TRBJ2-1 and V is TRBV15, with D possibly being TRBD2 (7 bases). CDR3 length: 18 amino acids. In germline, CDR1 is LNHNV, CDR2 YYDKDF (reference sequence). Trimming stripped 4 bases from V and 8 bases from J, with 27 bases between.

Concerning this clone: The identical CDR3 is also encoded by other nucleotide sequences in the sample. V and J are TRBV7-9 and TRBJ2-7, with 9 bases that match TRBD2. The CDR3 extends over 15 amino acids. The V and J ends lost 1 base and 2 bases, in that order; junction bases with no gene match: 3. In germline, CDR1 is SEHNR, CDR2 FQNEAQ (reference sequence). CDR3 sequence: CASSLGLAETYEQYF. CDR3 DNA: TGTGCCAGCAGCTTAGGACTAGCGGAGACCTACGAGCAGTACTTC.

CDR3 residues: CATSREPGDFNYGYTF. CDR3 DNA sequence: TGTGCCACCAGCAGAGAACCGGGAGACTTTAACTATGGCTACACCTTC. This sequence joins TRBV15 and TRBJ1-2; D unclear. The germline V and J ends were trimmed by 0 bases and 1 base, with 12 bases remaining between them. The CDR3 contains 16 residues. Germline assignment: CDR1 LNHNV and CDR2 YYDKDF (reference sequence).

The rearrangement uses TRBV6-1 and TRBJ2-3; D could derive from TRBD1 or TRBD2 (5 bases each). Germline CDR1 reads MNHNS; CDR2 reads SASEGT. V lost 4 bases and J lost 1, with 6 bases in between. The CDR3 totals 13 residues. The CDR3 DNA is TGTGCCAGCAGTGGGGACCGCACAGATACGCAGTATTTT. Residues: CASSGDRTDTQYF.

The J gene is TRBJ2-7, the V gene TRBV2; D tentatively fits TRBD1 or TRBD2 (5 bases each). V was clipped by 7 bases and J by 0 bases, with 34 bases between them. The CDR3 runs to 21 residues. Germline-derived CDR1 and CDR2 are SNHLY and FYNNEI. The CDR3 region is CASNTVGSFSFSEGNSYEQYF. CDR3 nucleotide sequence: TGTGCCAGCAATACTGTCGGCTCATTTTCATTTTCTGAGGGGAACTCCTACGAGCAGTACTTC.

The chain is built from TRBV7-2 and TRBJ2-1; D unclear. CDR3 length: 13 residues. Trimming shortened V by 5 bases and J by 5 bases, and 10 bases separated the two germline ends. Germline-derived CDR1 and CDR2 are SGHTA and FQGNSA. The CDR3 DNA reads TGTGCCAGCAGCACCCGTCACAACAATGAGCAGTTCTTC. Translating gives CASSTRHNNEQFF.

This rearrangement joins TRBV11-3 to TRBJ2-1; 8 nucleotides agree with TRBD2. The CDR3 has 13 residues. Germline CDR1 is SGHNT and CDR2 is YENEEA. V lost 8 bases, J lost 6 bases, and 6 bases stayed unmatched. The CDR3 spells CASEGSGSNEQFF. CDR3 nucleotide sequence: TGTGCCAGCGAAGGAAGCGGGAGCAATGAGCAGTTCTTC.

The chain links TRBV9 to TRBJ1-1; no clear D gene. The germline gives CDR1 SGDLS, CDR2 YYNGEE. The CDR3 consists of 14 residues. V lost 0 bases and J lost 3, with 9 bases in between. CDR3: CASSVVGRDTEAFF. The CDR3 DNA follows: TGTGCCAGCAGCGTAGTTGGCAGAGACACTGAAGCTTTCTTT. Together with reference TRBV9 and TRBJ1-1, the CDR3 gives the full variable domain: DSGVTQTPKHLITATGQRVTLRCSPRSGDLSVYWYQQSLDQGLQFLIQYYNGEERAKGNILERFSAQQFPDLHSELNLSSLELGDSALYFCASSVVGRDTEAFFGQGTRLTVV.

The chain has TRBV7-6 and TRBJ2-3, with D uncertain. CDR3 length: 16 amino acids. From germline, CDR1 is SGHVS and CDR2 FNYEAQ. Trimming removed 5 bases at V and 4 bases at J, with 19 bases between. The CDR3 region has the DNA TGTGCCAGCAGCCCATCCTCTCGGGTCCCCCCAGATACGCAGTATTTT. Its protein is CASSPSSRVPPDTQYF.

As concerns this clone: Other DNA sequences of this sample code for an identical CDR3. The chain links TRBV29-1 to TRBJ2-5; D gene uncertain. Trimming removed 4 bases from V and 5 bases from J, with 5 bases in between. CDR3 length: 10 residues. CDR1 is SQVTM and CDR2 is ANQGSEA in the germline V gene. Here the CDR3 reads CSVARETQYF. CDR3 nucleotide sequence: TGCAGCGTTGCCCGGGAGACCCAGTACTTC.

The V and J genes are TRBV9 and TRBJ2-7; maybe TRBD1 (6 bases). V was trimmed by 0 bases and J by 2 bases, leaving 9 bases between them. Per the germline V gene, CDR1 is SGDLS and CDR2 is YYNGEE. This CDR3 has 14 amino acids. DNA for the CDR3: TGTGCCAGCAGCGTAGGACAGGCGACCTACGAGCAGTACTTC. This translates into CASSVGQATYEQYF.